This T cell receptor (beta chain) was captured in a study of beta chain features in type 1 diabetes. CDR3 length equals 13 residues. Germline-derived CDR1 and CDR2 are GTSNPN and SVGIG (reference sequence). Trimming took 7 bases from V and 5 from J, leaving 14 bases between them. Study-wide results and limits: Patients and controls would be equally affected if PCR favored shorter templates. Whether HLA type influences TCRB rearrangement remained unresolved here. In the patient group, naive, central memory and Treg TCRB repertoires seemed more alike than in the healthy donor group. Shortening of TCRB CDR3s, moderate but significant, appeared in all four CD4+ subsets of Type 1 diabetes patients.

On this clone itself: Its antigen is still unknown.

All of the isolated RNA was reverse transcribed, so expressed TCRB transcripts were sequenced. Here immunoSEQ multiplex PCR was the method, and the copy in TCRdb shows in-frame clones only, minus some. Of more than 120,000 clones in the sample, about 13% were seen once. In all sorted populations, purity surpassed 98%. The V call is TRBV30, the J call TRBJ1-4, with D tentatively TRBD1 (5 bases). This clonotype was sampled from a man aged 18 to 35 with type 1 diabetes. The sample was central memory CD4+ T cells from blood. Here the CDR3 reads CASSTGKNEKLFF. The CDR3 DNA reads as TGTGCCTCCTCAACAGGAAAGAATGAAAAACTGTTTTTT.